The clone carrying this T cell receptor (beta chain) was detected a few times. Its antigen is still unknown. Deletions cut 5 bases from V and 1 base from J, with 8 bases between. CDR3 length: 13 residues. Germline assignment: CDR1 SGHAT and CDR2 FQNNGV. One entry per CDR3 protein, called by TCRdb with MiXCR from the reads. The repertoire holds about 200,000 distinct CDR3 sequences, with 8% to 10% as singletons. This sample is part of a study of T cell repertoires in cytomegalovirus infection. Study summary: CMV infection plus the matching HLA type was flagged by public TCR beta signatures.

General study points: The cumulative frequency of public TCR beta families distinguished individuals who carried CMV together with the relevant HLA. CMV-specific HLA-C-restricted TCR beta clonotypes dominated the ex vivo response.

V is TRBV11-2 and J is TRBJ1-1; D remains unclear. Specimen: PBMCs. This TCR derives from a human donor in good health (CMV status not recorded). Some clones in this sample may be carry-over from other donors' samples. The CDR3 region is CASSGRSNTEAFF. CDR3 in DNA: TGTGCCAGCAGCGGCAGGTCGAACACTGAAGCTTTCTTT.